This T cell receptor (beta chain) stems from a study of T cell responses to AZD1222 COVID-19 vaccine. Overall study findings and caveats: A reported finding is that nearly half of spike-specific TCRs target unmutated variant regions. The sample set comprised mostly white British donors with more females, and clonal diversity was possibly underestimated. Following two doses of AZD1222, Spike-specific TCR breadth and depth rose. AZD1222 recipients seropositive at baseline numbered only six.

Profiled with immunoSEQ multiplex PCR; TCRdb holds only in-frame clones, not every one. The sample lists about 140,000 clones; approximately 90% were seen once. Concerning this clone itself: Its matching antigen is unknown.

Trimming took 5 bases from V and 0 from J; bases not matched to a gene: 12. Germline V gene sequence: CDR1 MNHEY, CDR2 SVGEGT. This CDR3 spans 18 amino acids. The chain couples TRBV6-2 or TRBV6-3 to TRBJ2-1; 8 bases match TRBD2. The receptor comes from an adult in good health. The starting material was peripheral blood, obtained on day 0 of AZD1222 vaccination. The CDR3 region is CASSGRAGVPSSYNEQFF. Here the CDR3 DNA reads TGTGCCAGCAGTGGTAGAGCGGGAGTCCCGAGCTCCTACAATGAGCAGTTCTTC.